This entry lists 15 T cell receptor beta chains sequenced from one sample in a study of shared clonotypes between healthy human individuals (dated by TCRdb to 2018 to 2021). The library was made by the immunoSEQ multiplex PCR assay. TCRdb provides this immuneACCESS table in a form limited to in-frame rearrangements. Some clones are lacking; in checked studies, under half of them reflect an unresolved V gene, and why the rest are absent is not known. In this sample the table shows 2 million to 2.5 million clones, 93% of which occur a single time. The ten largest clones capture around 0.4% of the sample. Sequencing input: naive CD4+ T cells from PBMCs. Reading the label with the study, this specimen's cell subset or site is: CD45RA+ positively selected. These receptors were collected from a man between 18 and 35 years old in good health. Some clones in this sample may be carry-over from other donors' samples.

The rearrangement joins TRBV5-1 to TRBJ1-1, with D possibly being TRBD1 (6 bases). CDR3 length: 14 amino acids. Trimming took 6 bases from V and 0 from J, leaving 12 bases between them. The germline V gene has CDR1 SGHRS and CDR2 YFSETQ. This CDR3 reads CASKGEPMNTEAFF. The CDR3 region has the DNA TGCGCCAGCAAGGGGGAACCCATGAACACTGAAGCTTTCTTT. Variable domain in full (rest from reference TRBV5-1 and TRBJ1-1): KAGVTQTPRYLIKTRGQQVTLSCSPISGHRSVSWYQQTPGQGLQFLFEYFSETQRNKGNFPGRFSGRQFSNSRSEMNVSTLELGDSALYLCASKGEPMNTEAFFGQGTRLTVV.

The chain joins TRBV5-1 to TRBJ2-7; D may be TRBD2 (5 bases). Germline CDR1 SGHRS, CDR2 YFSETQ. The CDR3 runs 13 residues. V was pared by 3 bases and J by 5 bases, with 12 bases between. The chain's CDR3 is CASSSSEGHEQYF. The CDR3 DNA follows: TGCGCCAGCAGCTCATCCGAGGGCCACGAGCAGTACTTC. Based on the CDR3 plus reference TRBV5-1 and TRBJ2-7, the full variable domain is KAGVTQTPRYLIKTRGQQVTLSCSPISGHRSVSWYQQTPGQGLQFLFEYFSETQRNKGNFPGRFSGRQFSNSRSEMNVSTLELGDSALYLCASSSSEGHEQYFGPGTRLTVT.

The V gene is TRBV19, the J gene TRBJ2-3; 13 bases are a match to TRBD2. Germline assignment: CDR1 LNHDA and CDR2 SQIVND (reference sequence). Unmatched junction bases numbered 7, after V lost 4 bases and J lost 6 bases. The CDR3 has 16 amino acids. CDR3 nucleotides: TGTGCCAGTAGTAGAGGACTAGCGGGAGATGTGGATACGCAGTATTTT. This translates into CASSRGLAGDVDTQYF.

The V call is TRBV4-2, the J call TRBJ1-5; D remains ambiguous. Germline values: CDR1 LGHNA, CDR2 YNFKEQ. This CDR3 is 15 amino acids long. Trimming took 4 bases from V and 0 from J, leaving 10 bases between them. The CDR3 protein is CASSPGQTSNQPQHF. The CDR3 bases are TGTGCCAGCAGCCCTGGTCAGACTAGCAATCAGCCCCAGCATTTT.

The table lists this clone with a few counts. The rearrangement links TRBV28 to TRBJ1-2; a possible D gene is TRBD1 (5 bases). Trimming took 2 bases from V and 7 from J, leaving 11 bases between them. Germline lookup yields CDR1 MDHEN and CDR2 SYDVKM. This CDR3 contains 13 residues. CDR3 amino acids: CASSLEQARGYTF. The CDR3 DNA reads TGTGCCAGCAGTTTAGAACAGGCTCGTGGCTACACCTTC.

This clone was picked up a small number of times. The DNA for the CDR3 is TGTGCCAGTAGTATGGGCAGGACCAACACTGAAGCTTTCTTT. It yields the protein CASSMGRTNTEAFF. V gene TRBV19 combines with J gene TRBJ1-1; D remains unclear. V was shortened by 3 bases and J by 2 bases, with 10 bases between the two germline ends. In germline, CDR1 is LNHDA, CDR2 SQIVND (reference sequence). The CDR3 has 14 amino acids.

This clone is a singleton in its sample. The chain couples TRBV7-2 to TRBJ2-3; the D gene could be TRBD1 or TRBD2 (5 bases each). V dropped 5 bases and J dropped 3 bases, with 12 bases sitting between them. The CDR3 is 14 amino acids. Per germline, CDR1 SGHTA and CDR2 FQGNSA. CDR3 bases: TGTGCCAGCAGCCCCGTGGGGGTGACAGATACGCAGTATTTT. This sequence encodes CASSPVGVTDTQYF.

The V call is TRBV4-3, the J call TRBJ1-2; D might be TRBD1 (5 bases). Germline values: CDR1 LGHNA, CDR2 YSLEER. V lost 1 base to trimming and J lost 8 bases, with 17 bases between them. The CDR3 runs 15 residues. The DNA of the CDR3 is TGCGCCAGCAGCCAAGGGGCAGGGCGGGGGTCAGGCTACACCTTC. This sequence encodes CASSQGAGRGSGYTF.

The chain combines TRBV30 with TRBJ1-2; D unresolved. The CDR3 is 13 residues long. V was shortened by 4 bases and J by 8 bases, with 17 bases between the two germline ends. Germline CDR1 and CDR2: GTSNPN and SVGIG (reference sequence). In nucleotides, the CDR3 is TGTGCCTGGAACCCGTTCGCGGAGAGAGGCTACACCTTC. It specifies CAWNPFAERGYTF.

Concerning this clone itself: Mismatch with germline at one junction end may stem from a read error. The chain uses TRBV6-1 and TRBJ1-2, with D possibly matching TRBD1 (5 bases). The CDR3 covers 14 residues. Germline CDR1 reads MNHNS; CDR2 reads SASEGT. The chain's CDR3 is CASSAPRDVLSGSF. The CDR3 DNA follows: TGTGCCAGCAGTGCCCCACGGGACGTCCTTTCGGGGTCCTTC.

This chain joins TRBV28 and TRBJ1-5, with D possibly matching TRBD1 (6 bases). Trimming took off 6 bases at V and 10 bases at J, with 13 bases between the two ends. CDR3 length: 12 amino acids. Looked up from germline, CDR1 is MDHEN and CDR2 is SYDVKM. CDR3 bases: TGTGCCAGCAGACTCTCAGGGGCCCCCCAGCATTTT. Translating gives CASRLSGAPQHF. Complete variable domain (other parts from reference TRBV28 and TRBJ1-5): DVKVTQSSRYLVKRTGEKVFLECVQDMDHENMFWYRQDPGLGLRLIYFSYDVKMKEKGDIPEGYSVSREKKERFSLILESASTNQTSMYLCASRLSGAPQHFGDGTRLSIL.

This chain connects TRBV5-4 to TRBJ2-5, with D perhaps matching TRBD1 (5 bases). V lost 0 bases and J lost 2, with 11 bases in between. CDR3 length: 15 residues. Germline V gene sequence: CDR1 SGHNT, CDR2 YYREEE (reference sequence). CDR3 nucleotides: TGTGCCAGCAGCTTGGGACAGACCAGTCAAGAGACCCAGTACTTC. This gives the protein CASSLGQTSQETQYF.

This clone was observed a single time. This rearrangement joins TRBV6-6 to TRBJ2-3; 7 bases align to TRBD2. Germline CDR1 reads MNHNY; CDR2 reads SVGAGI (reference sequence). Germline trimming cut 4 bases from V and 4 bases from J; bases unmatched to any gene: 11. The CDR3 extends over 16 amino acids. The CDR3 loop reads CASSSRLAGRADTQYF. The CDR3 DNA follows: TGTGCCAGCAGTTCCAGACTAGCCGGAAGGGCAGATACGCAGTATTTT.

The rearrangement uses TRBV5-1 and TRBJ2-7; D is uncertain. Trimming took off 0 bases at V and 1 base at J, with 14 bases between the two ends. This CDR3 has 16 residues. CDR1 is SGHRS, CDR2 YFSETQ, per germline. CDR3 in amino acids: CASSLANFPGSYEQYF. CDR3 coding DNA: TGCGCCAGCAGCTTGGCCAATTTTCCCGGTTCCTACGAGCAGTACTTC.

The count of this clone is one. This sequence joins TRBV28 and TRBJ2-1; D might be TRBD2 (6 bases). V lost 5 bases to trimming and J lost 4 bases, with 15 bases between them. CDR3 size: 15 residues. Germline V gene lookup returns CDR1 MDHEN and CDR2 SYDVKM. CDR3 region: CASSADWGTYNEQFF. Here the CDR3 DNA reads TGTGCCAGCAGTGCGGACTGGGGGACTTACAATGAGCAGTTCTTC.